This T cell receptor (beta chain) is drawn from a study of cytomegalovirus exposure and HLA in healthy donors. The protocol was immunoSEQ multiplex PCR, while the TCRdb copy is restricted to in-frame clones and leaves out a portion. The table lists 100,000 to 130,000 clones, about 85% of them singletons. Per germline, CDR1 SGHTA and CDR2 FQGTGA. The CDR3 runs to 14 residues. The V and J ends lost 4 bases and 3 bases, in that order; junction bases with no gene match: 1. The source is a woman between 18 and 30 years old in good health and CMV-seronegative. The J gene is TRBJ1-1, the V gene TRBV7-3; TRBD1 agrees at 11 bases. The sample consisted of PBMCs. The CDR3 region is CASSSGQGDTEAFF. The CDR3 DNA reads as TGTGCCAGCAGCTCGGGACAGGGGGACACTGAAGCTTTCTTT.